The 10 T cell receptor beta chains below were found in one sample sequenced in a study of blood T cell repertoires in COVID-19. TCRdb's table, derived via immunoSEQ multiplex PCR, lists solely in-frame clones and lacks some. The sample includes 70,000 or so clones, 88% of them seen just once. The source material was peripheral blood. The receptors were gathered from a human donor in a cohort sampled during active COVID-19.

This chain uses TRBV3-1 (or the pseudogene TRBV3-2) with TRBJ2-7; D gene uncertain. Looked up from germline, CDR1 is LGHDT and CDR2 is YNNKEL (reference sequence). Trimming shortened V by 4 bases and J by 0 bases, and 16 bases separated the two germline ends. The CDR3 contains 16 residues. As DNA, the CDR3 is TGTGCCAGCAGCCGCCACTCAGGCGCCGACTCCTACGAGCAGTACTTC. Its protein product is CASSRHSGADSYEQYF.

The gene calls are TRBV15 and TRBJ2-3; 10 bases are shared with TRBD2. There are 16 residues in the CDR3. Germline CDR1 and CDR2: LNHNV and YYDKDF (reference sequence). V lost 3 bases, J lost 3 bases, and 6 bases stayed unmatched. In nucleotides, the CDR3 is TGTGCCACCAGCAGTGGGGGACTAGCGACAACAGATACGCAGTATTTT. It codes for CATSSGGLATTDTQYF.

CDR3 region: CASSSTQGTEAFF. Written as DNA, the CDR3 is TGTGCCAGCAGCTCGACACAGGGCACTGAAGCTTTCTTT. This chain links TRBV5-6 with TRBJ1-1, with D possibly TRBD1 on 6 matching bases. The CDR3 spans 13 residues. V was trimmed by 3 bases and J by 4 bases, leaving 10 bases between them. Germline-derived CDR1 and CDR2 are SGHDT and YYEEEE.

The CDR3 DNA is TGTGCCAGCAGCGACAATCTACTAGGCTCTGGAAACACCATATATTTT. Translated: CASSDNLLGSGNTIYF. V and J are TRBV6-6 and TRBJ1-3; D is ambiguous. Germline V lookup: CDR1 MNHNY, CDR2 SVGAGI (reference sequence). The CDR3 contains 16 residues. V lost 6 bases and J lost 0, with 15 bases in between.

A word on this clone: Different DNA sequences within this sample yield the same CDR3. The chain has TRBV5-1 and TRBJ2-1, with unresolved D. The CDR3 is 16 residues long. CDR1 and CDR2 (germline): SGHRS, YFSETQ. Trimming removed 2 bases at V and 0 bases at J, with 12 bases between. CDR3 bases: TGCGCCAGCAGCTTAACCGGGTCCAGCTCCTACAATGAGCAGTTCTTC. Amino acids: CASSLTGSSSYNEQFF.

The gene calls are TRBV5-1 and TRBJ2-3, with 8 bases fitting TRBD1. The CDR3 consists of 15 residues. The germline V gene encodes CDR1 SGHRS and CDR2 YFSETQ. With V trimmed by 0 bases and J by 1 base, 1 base remained unmatched. The CDR3 bases are TGCGCCAGCAGCTTGGTGACAGGGGGCACAGATACGCAGTATTTT. It is translated as CASSLVTGGTDTQYF.

The CDR3 region is CASSSLYSRSYNEQFF. CDR3 bases: TGTGCCAGCAGCTCCCTCTATTCGAGGTCCTACAATGAGCAGTTCTTC. The chain combines TRBV13 with TRBJ2-1; D is uncertain. The CDR3 runs 16 residues. From germline, CDR1 is PRHDT and CDR2 FYEKMQ (reference sequence). The V and J ends lost 4 bases and 1 base respectively, with 14 bases between them.

The J gene is TRBJ2-5, the V gene TRBV3-1 (or the pseudogene TRBV3-2), with D possibly matching TRBD1 (5 bases). In germline, CDR1 is LGHDT, CDR2 YNNKEL (reference sequence). This CDR3 contains 12 residues. The ends were cut back, 1 base at V and 9 bases at J, with 9 bases in the middle. DNA of the CDR3: TGTGCCAGCAGCCAAGGGAGCAGGGCCCAGTACTTC. Translated: CASSQGSRAQYF.

This clone occurred once. The CDR3 DNA is TGCGCCAGCAGCTTGGGGAGCGGCTACGAGCAGTACGTC. This sequence encodes CASSLGSGYEQYV. The chain joins TRBV5-1 to TRBJ2-7; D may be TRBD2 (5 bases). CDR1 and CDR2 (germline): SGHRS, YFSETQ. CDR3 length equals 13 residues. Trimming stripped 0 bases from V and 3 bases from J, with 7 bases between.

The CDR3 sequence is CASSPRTSGMSDEQYF. The CDR3 DNA is TGTGCCAGCTCACCTCGGACTAGCGGGATGTCGGACGAGCAGTACTTC. The chain uses TRBV18 and TRBJ2-7, with 12 bases matching TRBD2. The CDR3 runs 16 residues. Germline CDR1 and CDR2: KGHSH and LQKENI. J lost 5 bases, V lost 3 bases, and 8 bases had no gene match. Variable domain in full (rest from reference TRBV18 and TRBJ2-7): NAGVMQNPRHLVRRRGQEARLRCSPMKGHSHVYWYRQLPEEGLKFMVYLQKENIIDESGMPKERFSAEFPKEGPSILRIQQVVRGDSAAYFCASSPRTSGMSDEQYFGPGTRLTVT.